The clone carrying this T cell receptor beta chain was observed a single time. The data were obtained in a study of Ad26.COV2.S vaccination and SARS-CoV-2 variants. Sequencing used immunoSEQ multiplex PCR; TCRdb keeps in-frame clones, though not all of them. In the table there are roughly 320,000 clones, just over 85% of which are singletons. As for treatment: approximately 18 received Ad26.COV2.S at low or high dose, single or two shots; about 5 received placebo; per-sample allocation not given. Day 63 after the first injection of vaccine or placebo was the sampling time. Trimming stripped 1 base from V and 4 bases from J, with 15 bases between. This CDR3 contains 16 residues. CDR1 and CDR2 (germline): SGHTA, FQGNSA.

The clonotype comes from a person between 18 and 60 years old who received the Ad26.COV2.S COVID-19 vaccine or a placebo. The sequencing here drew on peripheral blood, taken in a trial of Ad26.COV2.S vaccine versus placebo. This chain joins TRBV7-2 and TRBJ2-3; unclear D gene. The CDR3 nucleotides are TGTGCCAGCAGCTTAGGCTGGGTAATGGCAGCAGATACGCAGTATTTT. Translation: CASSLGWVMAADTQYF.